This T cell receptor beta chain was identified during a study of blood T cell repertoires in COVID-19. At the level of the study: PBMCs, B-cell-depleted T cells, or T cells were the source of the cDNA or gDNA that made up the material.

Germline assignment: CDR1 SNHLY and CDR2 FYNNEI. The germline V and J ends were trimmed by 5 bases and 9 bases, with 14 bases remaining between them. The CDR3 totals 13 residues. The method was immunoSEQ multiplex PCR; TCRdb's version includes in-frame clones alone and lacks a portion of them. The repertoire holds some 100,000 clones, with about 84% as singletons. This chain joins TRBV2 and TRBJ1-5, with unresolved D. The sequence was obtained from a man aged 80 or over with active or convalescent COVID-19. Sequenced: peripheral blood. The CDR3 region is CASSREVRSPQHF. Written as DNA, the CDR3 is TGTGCCAGCAGTAGGGAGGTTCGATCGCCCCAGCATTTT.